These 21 T cell receptor beta chains came from one sample sequenced in a study of T cell responses to AZD1222 COVID-19 vaccine. Using immunoSEQ multiplex PCR, the repertoire was profiled, and TCRdb retains in-frame clones only, with some absent. In the table there are some 150,000 clones, roughly 85% of which are singletons. Specimen: peripheral blood, collected 28 days after the second dose of the MenACWY control vaccine. Every receptor here comes from an adult who received the MenACWY meningococcal vaccine as a control.

This rearrangement joins TRBV7-3 to TRBJ1-6, with D uncertain. This CDR3 spans 13 amino acids. Trimming took 5 bases from V and 2 from J, leaving 4 bases between them. Germline V gene data show CDR1 as SGHTA and CDR2 as FQGTGA. CDR3 loop: CASSLTYNSPLHF. The CDR3, as DNA: TGTGCCAGCAGCCTGACCTATAATTCACCCCTCCACTTT.

The V call is TRBV6-6, the J call TRBJ1-2, with D unresolved. V was shortened by 6 bases and J by 0 bases, with 11 bases between the two germline ends. This CDR3 is 14 amino acids long. Germline V CDR1 and CDR2: MNHNY, SVGAGI (reference sequence). CDR3 sequence reads: CASRAPGSNYGYTF. As DNA, the CDR3 is TGTGCCAGCAGGGCCCCCGGATCTAACTATGGCTACACCTTC.

This clone was seen just once. The V call is TRBV9, the J call TRBJ1-5; no reliable D call. The CDR3 sequence is 15 residues long. Germline loops: CDR1 SGDLS, CDR2 YYNGEE. Trimming stripped 4 bases from V and 1 base from J, with 12 bases between. CDR3 bases: TGTGCCAGCAGCCCCCACCCGGACAGCAATCAGCCCCAGCATTTT. It specifies CASSPHPDSNQPQHF.

The chain has TRBV11-3 and TRBJ2-1; D call uncertain. The CDR3 spans 14 residues. V was clipped by 6 bases and J by 3 bases, with 12 bases between them. The germline V gene encodes CDR1 SGHNT and CDR2 YENEEA. The CDR3 sequence: CASRSSDHYNEQFF. The DNA of the CDR3 is TGTGCCAGCAGGTCCTCGGACCACTACAATGAGCAGTTCTTC.

J is TRBJ2-3 and V is TRBV27, with TRBD1 matching 8 bases. Germline lookup yields CDR1 MNHEY and CDR2 SMNVEV (reference sequence). CDR3 length: 15 amino acids. Trimming at V came to 11 bases and at J to 0 bases, leaving 10 bases not matched to a gene. CDR3 DNA: TGTGCCTCCCAGATGACAGGGGCTAGCACAGATACGCAGTATTTT. Its translation is CASQMTGASTDTQYF.

This clone has just a few counts. The CDR3 nucleotides read TGTGCCAGCAGCCCGACTAGCGGGGGTTTCAATGAGCAGTTCTTC. Amino acid sequence: CASSPTSGGFNEQFF. This chain links TRBV11-2 with TRBJ2-1, with 12 bases matching TRBD2. The CDR3 has 15 residues. Germline V gives CDR1 SGHAT, CDR2 FQNNGV. The trim removed 5 bases at V and 6 bases at J, leaving 5 bases unmatched.

V and J are TRBV5-1 and TRBJ1-5; unclear D gene. V lost 0 bases, J lost 9 bases, and 13 bases lay in between. Germline assignment: CDR1 SGHRS and CDR2 YFSETQ. The length of the CDR3 is 14 residues. The CDR3 DNA is TGCGCCAGCAGCTTGGTCCCGGGGATCGGGCCCCAGCATTTT. It is translated as CASSLVPGIGPQHF.

The V and J genes are TRBV7-2 and TRBJ1-1, with D maybe TRBD1 (6 bases). Per the germline V gene, CDR1 is SGHTA and CDR2 is FQGNSA. V lost 2 bases and J lost 11, with 15 bases in between. This CDR3 is built from 13 residues. CDR3 sequence reads: CASSLFPQGNAFF. The CDR3 bases are TGTGCCAGCAGCTTATTTCCCCAGGGGAATGCTTTCTTT.

The chain has TRBV28 and TRBJ1-2; D unclear. Germline V CDR1 and CDR2: MDHEN, SYDVKM. CDR3 length: 13 amino acids. Trimming shortened V by 8 bases and J by 3 bases, and 13 bases separated the two germline ends. CDR3 in DNA: TGTGCCAGCTTGTTTGGAAGGGACTATGGCTACACCTTC. It yields the protein CASLFGRDYGYTF.

The chain links TRBV10-2 to TRBJ1-6, with a weak D call TRBD1 (6 bases). Germline-derived CDR1 and CDR2 are WSHSY and SAAADI. Trimming removed 10 bases from V and 10 bases from J, with 14 bases in between. The CDR3 length is 12 residues. The CDR3 DNA sequence: TGCGCCACGAGGGGGGGCAACTCACCCCTCCACTTT. Its translation is CATRGGNSPLHF.

The chain combines TRBV6-2 or TRBV6-3 with TRBJ2-7; 8 positions match TRBD1. J lost 6 bases, V lost 2 bases, and 6 bases had no gene match. The CDR3 is made up of 14 amino acids. CDR1 MNHEY and CDR2 SVGEGT come from the germline V gene. The CDR3 sequence: CASSYPKDRVEQYF. CDR3 coding DNA: TGTGCCAGCAGTTACCCCAAGGACAGGGTCGAGCAGTACTTC.

This chain joins TRBV6-2 or TRBV6-3 and TRBJ1-1; weak D call: TRBD1 (6 bases). This CDR3 contains 15 residues. V lost 4 bases and J lost 4, with 16 bases in between. Germline CDR1 MNHEY, CDR2 SVGEGT. Here the CDR3 DNA reads TGTGCCAGCAGTTCCCACTGGACAGAAAGCACTGAAGCTTTCTTT. This encodes CASSSHWTESTEAFF.

The V and J genes are TRBV4-1 and TRBJ2-4; no clear D gene. Germline V gene data show CDR1 as MGHRA and CDR2 as YSYEKL. This CDR3 spans 15 amino acids. The ends were cut back, 2 bases at V and 0 bases at J, with 8 bases in the middle. The CDR3 reads CASSQPTRAKNIQYF. The CDR3, as DNA: TGCGCCAGCAGCCAACCTACACGAGCCAAAAACATTCAGTACTTC.

Written as DNA, the CDR3 is TGTGCCAGCACTCCAGACAGGGGCTCTGGAAACACCATATATTTT. Translating gives CASTPDRGSGNTIYF. The chain couples TRBV2 to TRBJ1-3, with TRBD1 matching over 8 bases. J gave up 0 bases and V 7 bases, and 5 bases lay outside the gene matches. The germline CDR1 and CDR2 sequences are SNHLY and FYNNEI. The CDR3 loop spans 15 amino acids.

This clone showed up just a few times. V gene TRBV5-4 combines with J gene TRBJ1-1; tentative D call: TRBD1 (6 bases). The germline V gene encodes CDR1 SGHNT and CDR2 YYREEE (reference sequence). This CDR3 is 15 amino acids long. Trimming left V 4 bases short and J 4 bases short, with 17 bases between. This CDR3 reads CASSPRGQGSTEAFF. DNA for the CDR3: TGTGCCAGCAGCCCGCGGGGGCAGGGGAGCACTGAAGCTTTCTTT.

This chain uses TRBV5-1 with TRBJ1-2, with 7 bases lining up with TRBD1. The CDR3 totals 13 residues. The trim removed 2 bases at V and 8 bases at J, leaving 6 bases unmatched. CDR1 and CDR2 (germline): SGHRS, YFSETQ. CDR3 loop: CASSFTGAEGYTF. The CDR3 DNA reads TGCGCCAGCAGCTTCACAGGGGCAGAAGGCTACACCTTC.

This clone was counted between two and nine times. The rearrangement links TRBV14 to TRBJ2-3; 11 positions agree with TRBD1. The CDR3 extends over 14 amino acids. Germline assignment: CDR1 SGHDN and CDR2 FVKESK. The V segment lost 3 bases and the J segment 8 bases; nucleotides outside the gene matches: 4. This CDR3 reads CASSQGTGGVTQYF. The CDR3 nucleotides read TGTGCCAGCAGCCAGGGGACAGGGGGAGTTACGCAGTATTTT.

This clone was seen at least ten times. The rearrangement links TRBV7-9 to TRBJ2-7; possibly TRBD2 for D (7 bases). From germline, CDR1 is SEHNR and CDR2 FQNEAQ (reference sequence). The CDR3 is 15 residues long. Trimming shortened V by 5 bases and J by 3 bases, and 17 bases separated the two germline ends. The CDR3 DNA reads TGTGCCAGCAGCCTCGGGGAGGGGGGCAGCTACGAGCAGTACGTC. Its translation: CASSLGEGGSYEQYV.

This rearrangement joins TRBV6-5 to TRBJ2-7, with 8 bases lining up with TRBD1. Germline CDR1 reads MNHEY; CDR2 reads SVGAGI. The CDR3 has 14 amino acids. V trimming: 6 bases; J trimming: 2 bases; junction bases outside the gene matches: 6. The CDR3 DNA follows: TGTGCCAGCAGCCAGGGACAGGCGACCTACGAGCAGTACTTC. Protein: CASSQGQATYEQYF.

The chain uses TRBV6-5 and TRBJ1-3; tentative D call: TRBD1 (5 bases). Germline loops: CDR1 MNHEY, CDR2 SVGAGI. The ends were cut back, 6 bases at V and 0 bases at J, with 12 bases in the middle. This CDR3 comprises 15 residues. CDR3 sequence (DNA): TGTGCCAGCAGAATCCAGGGATTCTCTGGAAACACCATATATTTT. This gives the protein CASRIQGFSGNTIYF.

The chain employs TRBV10-3 and TRBJ2-5; no reliable D call. This CDR3 region has 13 residues. CDR1 and CDR2 (germline): ENHRY, SYGVKD. V gave up 6 bases and J gave up 4 bases, with 12 bases separating them. For the CDR3, the DNA is TGTGCCATCAGCCCCCACCTGGGAGAGACCCAGTACTTC. This sequence encodes CAISPHLGETQYF.